A selection of T cell receptor beta chains follows, all from one sample in a study of response to subunit inactivated influenza vaccine. Each CDR3 protein is one row after TCRdb ran MiXCR on the RT-PCR reads. Of about 520,000 distinct CDR3 sequences listed, more than 7% are singletons. The sequenced sample was PBMCs from blood, obtained around 25 months after vaccination. The receptors derive from a man between 50 and 70 years old who received an inactivated influenza vaccine. Both conserved end residues are part of each CDR3. A D gene is named only where the DNA matches it firmly. Expanded clones are given a class, and other clones once, few, many or no size at all.

d_gene: -; j_gene: TRBJ2-7; v_gene: TRBV7-9; abundance: -; CDR3aa: CASSSMAEQYF; CDR3nt: TGTGCCAGCAGCTCTATGGCCGAGCAGTACTTC
d_gene: -; j_gene: TRBJ2-7; v_gene: TRBV30; abundance: -; CDR3aa: CAWSRGFGSYEQYF; CDR3nt: TGTGCCTGGAGTCGGGGCTTTGGCTCCTACGAGCAGTACTTC
d_gene: TRBD2; j_gene: TRBJ2-1; v_gene: TRBV12-3/TRBV12-4; abundance: many; CDR3aa: CASRTSGATAYNEQFF; CDR3nt: TGTGCCAGCAGAACTAGCGGGGCTACGGCCTACAATGAGCAGTTCTTC
d_gene: TRBD1; j_gene: TRBJ2-2; v_gene: TRBV6-1; abundance: few; CDR3aa: CAIARTGVAGELFF; CDR3nt: TGTGCCATCGCTCGGACAGGGGTGGCCGGGGAGCTGTTTTTT
d_gene: -; j_gene: TRBJ2-7; v_gene: TRBV7-9; abundance: few; CDR3aa: CASSTKNLASYEQYF; CDR3nt: TGTGCCAGCAGCACCAAGAACTTGGCCTCCTACGAGCAGTACTTC
d_gene: -; j_gene: TRBJ1-4; v_gene: TRBV20-1; abundance: many; CDR3aa: CSASPGAWRTNEKLFF; CDR3nt: TGCAGTGCTAGCCCAGGGGCCTGGAGAACTAATGAAAAACTGTTTTTT
d_gene: -; j_gene: TRBJ1-6; v_gene: TRBV6-2/TRBV6-3; abundance: -; CDR3aa: CASSYPGGLLNSPLHF; CDR3nt: TGTGCCAGCAGTTACCCGGGGGGCCTATTGAATTCACCCCTCCACTTT
d_gene: -; j_gene: TRBJ1-6; v_gene: TRBV6-5; abundance: few; CDR3aa: CASSHTVTPGGPLHF; CDR3nt: TGTGCCAGCAGTCATACGGTGACTCCTGGGGGGCCCCTCCACTTT
d_gene: -; j_gene: TRBJ2-1; v_gene: TRBV12-3/TRBV12-4; abundance: -; CDR3aa: CASSPTGRSEQFF; CDR3nt: TGTGCCAGCAGTCCCACAGGGAGGAGTGAGCAGTTCTTC
d_gene: TRBD1; j_gene: TRBJ2-1; v_gene: TRBV18; abundance: few; CDR3aa: CASSPRGRGQSVEQFF; CDR3nt: TGTGCCAGCTCACCACGGGGCAGGGGGCAATCGGTTGAGCAGTTCTTC
d_gene: -; j_gene: TRBJ1-1; v_gene: TRBV12-3/TRBV12-4; abundance: -; CDR3aa: CASIRQLNTEAFF; CDR3nt: TGTGCCAGCATACGACAGTTGAACACTGAAGCTTTCTTT
d_gene: -; j_gene: TRBJ2-3; v_gene: TRBV15; abundance: -; CDR3aa: CATSISDGDTQYF; CDR3nt: TGTGCCACCAGCATCTCGGACGGGGATACGCAGTATTTT